This entry lists 2 T cell receptor beta chains sequenced from one sample in a study of cytomegalovirus exposure and HLA in healthy donors. PCR was performed using 60 Vbeta and 13 Jbeta primers. This table comes from immunoSEQ multiplex PCR, and its TCRdb copy is limited to in-frame clones, with some not included. The profile shows 150,000 to 200,000 clones, more than 75% of them singletons. Specimen: PBMCs. Receptor source: a girl aged 2-15 years in good health and CMV-seropositive.

In this sample, this clone turned up a few times. This chain links TRBV6-4 with TRBJ2-3, with 9 bases identical to TRBD2. The CDR3 has 16 amino acids. V was pared by 0 bases and J by 3 bases, with 4 bases of the junction left unmatched. CDR1 is MRHNA and CDR2 is SNTAGT in the germline V gene. CDR3 sequence: CASSDSAGGATDTQYF. CDR3 in DNA: TGTGCCAGCAGTGACTCGGCGGGAGGGGCGACAGATACGCAGTATTTT.

This chain joins TRBV9 and TRBJ2-7; D remains ambiguous. The CDR3 loop spans 11 amino acids. Germline V gives CDR1 SGDLS, CDR2 YYNGEE. Trimming stripped 3 bases from V and 5 bases from J, with 6 bases between. The CDR3 reads CASSDSNEQYF. The DNA of the CDR3 is TGTGCCAGCAGCGATTCTAACGAGCAGTACTTC.